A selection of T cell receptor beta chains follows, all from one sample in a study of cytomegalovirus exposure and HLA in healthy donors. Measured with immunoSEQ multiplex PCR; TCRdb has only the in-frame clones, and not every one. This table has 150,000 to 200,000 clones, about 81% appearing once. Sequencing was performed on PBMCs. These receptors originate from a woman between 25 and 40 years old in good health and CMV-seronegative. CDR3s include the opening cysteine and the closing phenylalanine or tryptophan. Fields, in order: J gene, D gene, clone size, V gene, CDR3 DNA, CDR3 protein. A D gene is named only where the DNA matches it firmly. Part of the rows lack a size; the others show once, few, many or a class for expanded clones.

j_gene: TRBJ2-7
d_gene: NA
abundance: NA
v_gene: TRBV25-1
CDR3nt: TGTGCCAGCAGAAACAGGGAGTTTGGTAGATACGAGCAGTACTTC
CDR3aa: CASRNREFGRYEQYF

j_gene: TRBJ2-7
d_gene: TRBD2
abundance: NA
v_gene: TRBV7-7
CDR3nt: TGTGCCAGCAGCTTAGGGGACTACTCCTACGAGCAGTACTTC
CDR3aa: CASSLGDYSYEQYF

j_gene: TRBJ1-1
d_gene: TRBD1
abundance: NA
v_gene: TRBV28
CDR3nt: TGTGCCAGCACAACCCGACAGGGGACGGAAACTTTCTTT
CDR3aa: CASTTRQGTETFF

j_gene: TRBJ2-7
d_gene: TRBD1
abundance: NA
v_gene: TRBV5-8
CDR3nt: TGTGCCAGCAGCTCGGGACAGGTCTTCTACGAGCAGTACTTC
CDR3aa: CASSSGQVFYEQYF

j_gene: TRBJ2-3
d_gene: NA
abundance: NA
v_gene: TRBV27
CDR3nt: TGTGCCAGCAGTTCTACAGATACGCAGTATTTT
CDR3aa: CASSSTDTQYF

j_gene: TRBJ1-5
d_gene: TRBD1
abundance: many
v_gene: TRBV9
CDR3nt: TGTGCCAGCTCGGGACAGGGAGGGCCCCAGCATTTT
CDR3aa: CASSGQGGPQHF

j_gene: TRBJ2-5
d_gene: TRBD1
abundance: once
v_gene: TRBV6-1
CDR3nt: TGTGCCAGCAGAGACAGGGACCAAATACAAGAGACCCAGTACTTC
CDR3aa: CASRDRDQIQETQYF

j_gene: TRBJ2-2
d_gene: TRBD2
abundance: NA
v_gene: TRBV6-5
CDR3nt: TGTGCCAGCAGGGGTAGCGGGCTCCCCGGGGAGCTGTTTTTT
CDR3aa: CASRGSGLPGELFF

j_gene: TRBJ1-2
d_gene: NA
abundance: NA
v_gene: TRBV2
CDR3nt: TGTGCCAGCACCCAATTGGGGACACTGTATGGCTACACCTTC
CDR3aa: CASTQLGTLYGYTF

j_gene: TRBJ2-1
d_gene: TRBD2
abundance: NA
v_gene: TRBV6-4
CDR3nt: TGTGCCAGCAGTGATGAGCGGGGGGATGAGCAGTTCTTC
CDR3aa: CASSDERGDEQFF

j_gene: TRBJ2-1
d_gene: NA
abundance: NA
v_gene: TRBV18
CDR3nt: TGTGCCAGCTCACCCCGCAGCTCCTACAATGAGCAGTTCTTC
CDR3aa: CASSPRSSYNEQFF

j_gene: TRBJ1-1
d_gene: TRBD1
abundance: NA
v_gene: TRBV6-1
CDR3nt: TGTGCCAGCAGGAATGACAGGGCCTTGAACACTGAAGCTTTCTTT
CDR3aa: CASRNDRALNTEAFF

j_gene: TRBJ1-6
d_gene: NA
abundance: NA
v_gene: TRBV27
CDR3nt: TGTGCCAGCAGCACTCCGGCCAGACACTATAATTCACCCCTCCACTTT
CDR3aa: CASSTPARHYNSPLHF

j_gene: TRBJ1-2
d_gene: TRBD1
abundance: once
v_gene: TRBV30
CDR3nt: TGTGCCTGGAGACAGGGGGCTCGGGGCTACACCTTC
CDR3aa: CAWRQGARGYTF

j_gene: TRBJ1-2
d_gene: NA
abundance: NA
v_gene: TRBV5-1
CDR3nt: TGCGCCAGCAGCTTGGCAGGGGATGCAGGTGGCTACACCTTC
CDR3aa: CASSLAGDAGGYTF

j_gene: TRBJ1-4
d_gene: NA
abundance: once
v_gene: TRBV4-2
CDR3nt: TGTGCCAGCAGCCAAGATGGTAGACAGTCAACTAATGAAAAACTGTTTTTT
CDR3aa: CASSQDGRQSTNEKLFF

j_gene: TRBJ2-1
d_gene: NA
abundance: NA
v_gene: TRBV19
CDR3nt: TGTGCCAGTAGTATTACAGGGAGCTCCTACAATGAGCAGTTCTTC
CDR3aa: CASSITGSSYNEQFF

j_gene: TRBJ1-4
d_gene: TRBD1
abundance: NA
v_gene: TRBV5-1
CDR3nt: TGCGCCAGCAGCTTGTTAAGGGGGCGTGAGGAAAAACTGTTTTTT
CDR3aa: CASSLLRGREEKLFF

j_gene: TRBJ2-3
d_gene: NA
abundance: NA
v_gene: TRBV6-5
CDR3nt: TGTGCCAGCAAGAGGAGGGCGTACAGCACAGATACGCAGTATTTT
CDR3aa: CASKRRAYSTDTQYF

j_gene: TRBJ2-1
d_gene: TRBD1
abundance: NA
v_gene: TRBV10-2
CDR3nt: TGCGCCAGCAGTGAGTCCACAGGGGGCGATTACAATGAGCAGTTCTTC
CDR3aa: CASSESTGGDYNEQFF